This T cell receptor (beta chain) came from a study of early T cells in non-severe SARS-CoV-2 infection. Ten or more counts support this clonotype. Individual cDNA molecules received unique molecular identifiers during library preparation. TCRdb re-analysed the 5' RACE reads in MiXCR, keeping a single row per CDR3 protein. The data contain about 52,000 distinct CDR3 sequences, roughly 8% of them singletons. V was shortened by 2 bases and J by 6 bases, with 10 bases between the two germline ends. The CDR3 is made up of 13 amino acids. The germline gives CDR1 MNHEY, CDR2 SVGEGT. The TCR was taken from an adult who was a healthcare worker with PCR-confirmed SARS-CoV-2 infection or an uninfected control (not recorded which). Sequenced material: whole blood. The chain links TRBV6-2 or TRBV6-3 to TRBJ1-1; no firm D call. CDR3 amino acids: CASSYRGRAEAFF. As DNA, the CDR3 is TGTGCCAGCAGTTACCGAGGGAGGGCTGAAGCTTTCTTT.